These 8 T cell receptor beta chains were all obtained from the same sample, sequenced in a study of T-cell memory formation after mild COVID-19. MiXCR was run by TCRdb on the 5' RACE reads, yielding one entry per CDR3 protein. Of about 110,000 distinct CDR3 sequences in the sample, about 18% were seen once. The sample was PBMCs or a T cell subset sorted from them (not recorded which). Source of these receptors: a man aged 18 to 30 who had mild COVID-19 (a few samples of this study predate the infection). Cell type and time point are not known.

This clonotype was observed a few times. The chain is built from TRBV12-3 or TRBV12-4 and TRBJ2-7; 10 nucleotides agree with TRBD1. After removal of 0 bases from V and 5 bases from J, the junction contained 4 bases not matched to a gene. The CDR3 loop spans 15 amino acids. In DNA, the CDR3 is TGTGCCAGCAGTTTAGCCGGGACAGGGGTTGACGAGCAGTACTTC. Amino acid sequence: CASSLAGTGVDEQYF.

J is TRBJ2-5 and V is TRBV27; 7 nucleotides match TRBD2. The junction had 13 bases not matched to a gene; V was cut back by 2 bases and J by 4 bases. Germline-derived CDR1 and CDR2 are MNHEY and SMNVEV (reference sequence). This CDR3 is built from 17 residues. The CDR3 protein is CASSLRREGRKAETQYF. The CDR3 nucleotides are TGTGCCAGCAGTTTACGGAGGGAGGGACGAAAAGCAGAGACCCAGTACTTC.

DNA for the CDR3: TGTGCCAGCAGCCCAATGGGACTAGGGGCCACAGATACGCAGTATTTT. The encoded protein is CASSPMGLGATDTQYF. V usage is TRBV7-2 and J usage is TRBJ2-3; 8 bases align to TRBD2. The CDR3 sequence is 16 residues long. Losses at the gene ends were 5 bases for V and 2 bases for J; bases not matched to a gene: 9. Germline-derived CDR1 and CDR2 are SGHTA and FQGNSA.

The chain links TRBV18 to TRBJ1-2, with TRBD1 identical over 7 bases. J lost 8 bases, V lost 1 base, and 7 bases had no gene match. In germline, CDR1 is KGHSH, CDR2 LQKENI. The CDR3 has 14 amino acids. The CDR3 DNA reads as TGTGCCAGCTCACCACAGACAGGGTTTCTGGGCTACACCTTC. Translating it yields CASSPQTGFLGYTF. The variable domain in full, completed from reference TRBV18 and TRBJ1-2, reads NAGVMQNPRHLVRRRGQEARLRCSPMKGHSHVYWYRQLPEEGLKFMVYLQKENIIDESGMPKERFSAEFPKEGPSILRIQQVVRGDSAAYFCASSPQTGFLGYTFGSGTRLTVV.

The chain links TRBV21-1 to TRBJ2-6; TRBD1, as called in the table, went unchecked against the DNA. TRBV21-1 is listed as a pseudogene. The CDR3 spans 17 residues. The CDR3 here is CASSKGGTDTGANVLTF. CDR3 nucleotide sequence: TGTGCCAGCAGCAAAGGGGGGACAGACACTGGGGCCAACGTCCTGACTTTC.

V and J are TRBV20-1 and TRBJ1-2; D unresolved. Germline V gene data show CDR1 as DFQATT and CDR2 as SNEGSKA (reference sequence). Trimming cost V 3 bases and J 7 bases, with 6 bases left between them. The CDR3 covers 10 residues. As DNA, the CDR3 is TGCAGTGCTAGCCTAGCTGGCTACACCTTC. Translated: CSASLAGYTF.

This chain connects TRBV6-2 or TRBV6-3 to TRBJ1-1; 10 nucleotides align to TRBD1. Germline CDR1 reads MNHEY; CDR2 reads SVGEGT. The V gene end was trimmed by 2 bases and the J gene end by 5 bases; junction bases not matched to a gene: 2. This CDR3 region has 14 residues. The CDR3 coding sequence is TGTGCCAGCAGTTACCGGGACAGGGGAACTGAAGCTTTCTTT. It codes for CASSYRDRGTEAFF.

This rearrangement joins TRBV24-1 to TRBJ2-1; no reliable D call. The V gene's germline CDR1 is KGHDR and CDR2 SFDVKD. V lost 4 bases to trimming and J lost 6 bases, with 12 bases between them. There are 14 residues in the CDR3. The CDR3 DNA sequence: TGTGCCACCAGTGAAGCTCTAGGTCTCAATGAGCAGTTCTTC. As protein: CATSEALGLNEQFF.